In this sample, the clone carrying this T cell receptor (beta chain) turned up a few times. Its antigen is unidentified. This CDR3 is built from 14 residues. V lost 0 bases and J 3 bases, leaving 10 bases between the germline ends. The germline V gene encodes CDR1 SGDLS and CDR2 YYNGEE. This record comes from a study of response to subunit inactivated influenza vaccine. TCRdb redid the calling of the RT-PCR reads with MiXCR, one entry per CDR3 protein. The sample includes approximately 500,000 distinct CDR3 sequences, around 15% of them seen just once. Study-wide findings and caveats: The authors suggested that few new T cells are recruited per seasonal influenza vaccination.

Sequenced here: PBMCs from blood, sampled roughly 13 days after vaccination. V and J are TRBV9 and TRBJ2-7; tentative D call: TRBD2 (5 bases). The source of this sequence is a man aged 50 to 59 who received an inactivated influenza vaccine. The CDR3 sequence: CASSVDGNLYEQYF. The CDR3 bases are TGTGCCAGCAGCGTAGACGGGAATCTCTACGAGCAGTACTTC.